Given below is one T cell receptor (beta chain) in context. The specificity of this receptor is unknown. One base away there is no much larger clone; base qualities are not given. Donors were around 37 systemically healthy Caucasian individuals from Russia aged roughly 6 to 90 years. Each donor gave around 9.9 milliliters of peripheral blood, collected into EDTA-treated Vacutainer tubes. Ficoll-Paque density-gradient centrifugation was used to isolate PBMCs, with at least 6.5 million per sample. Trizol reagent was used to extract total RNA from the PBMCs, yielding at least 6 micrograms per sample. For every donor, an aliquot of PBMCs went through flow cytometry to measure the percentages of naive CD45RAhigh/CD27high T cells. The data were taken from a study of blood T cells in healthy people across ages (dated by TCRdb to between 2015 and 2017). Notes on the research overall: In model experiments, roughly one uniquely barcoded TCR beta cDNA molecule per two T cells was captured by template switching. To track age-related changes in TCR beta repertoire diversity, the study relied on deep sequencing normalized with unique cDNA molecular identifiers. The donors were split into four age groups: young (average 16 years), middle-aged (about 40), aged (over 55) and long-lived (roughly 80). The study analyzed two additional independent replicas of 1 million unique cDNA reads from the same blood draw for two donors, one aged 18 to 30 and one aged 80 or older. What the study reported, not specific to this receptor: As age increased, observed TCR beta diversity per million T cells dropped in a roughly linear way, and a significant reduction was already evident by age roughly 36. Estimates of total diversity based on one million sequenced T cells were considered lower bounds and underestimates. A strong correlation was found between observed TCR beta diversity and the percentage of naive T cells measured by flow cytometry. Because donor CMV infection status was unknown, age-related changes in expanded clonotypes were potentially confounded. Compared with the aged group, the long-lived group had more naive CD4+ T cells, fewer expanded clones and increased TCR diversity, a pattern suggesting age selection. Bulk unsorted PBMC profiling prevented conclusive comparison of naive and antigen-experienced compartments.

Libraries were made using 5' RACE. Sequencing was performed on an Illumina HiSeq 2500. A second roughly 6 to 12 cycle PCR used a sample-barcoded 5' primer and a J-beta primer mix. A unique molecular identifier was introduced onto each TCR beta cDNA molecule by a template-switch 5' adaptor carrying 12 random nucleotides. At least 2.5 million CDR3-containing paired-end reads were obtained from each sample. All of the RNA was converted into first-strand cDNA using the Mint cDNA synthesis kit, with a TRBC-specific oligonucleotide serving as the primer. Following uracil-DNA glycosylase treatment, a first 18-cycle PCR with universal primers M1SS and BC2_uni_R was performed on all cDNA. Per the original workflow: Each sample was normalized by randomly selecting 1 million high-quality reads, each carrying a distinct molecular identifier. Reads with shared molecular identifiers were discarded instead of being binned into consensus sequences. MiTCR, set to a Q25 quality threshold and the strictest error-elimination algorithm, was used for CDR3 identification, clonotype clustering and error correction. A nonparametric unseen species model with Euler transformation was used to estimate lower-bound total TCR beta diversity. The public reads were reprocessed in TCRdb via fastp at Q25 and MiXCR, keeping in-frame beta chains. Identical CDR3 proteins give one entry, which carries the most common genes and DNA. The V and J calls come from TCRdb's annotation, not from the publication. The sample yields 750,000 to 950,000 distinct CDR3 sequences; almost 30% were counted once. More than 8.5% of the sample rests with the top ten.

The data were also submitted as part of a second study, on T cells of mothers and their children. The second study's paper adds: Nine systemically healthy Caucasian individuals, comprising three mothers and their six children, were included as donors. cDNA synthesis consumed the entire amount of extracted RNA, loaded at approximately 1.5 ug RNA in each 15 ul reaction. Sample barcodes and 2-4 random nucleotides were added via the M1S primer in the second PCR. Over 8 million TCR beta CDR3 reads were obtained for each mother, and approximately 3 million reads were obtained for each child. In both related and unrelated pairs, thymic selection shapes the output of TCR recombination in a similar way, with inherited differences having only a minor effect. Related mother-child pairs always showed normalized repertoire overlap that was slightly higher than in unrelated mother-child pairs, though the difference was never significant. Persistent microchimeric T cell clones were not detected, at a sensitivity of approximately 100 clones per million clonotypes. The study used deep NGS to compare TCR beta repertoires of mothers and children, seeking features distinguishing related mother-child pairs from unrelated individuals. Mothers averaged about 37 +/- 4 years of age and children averaged about 12 +/- 4 years. After adapters were ligated using NEBNext reagents, the libraries underwent 100+100 nt paired-end sequencing on an Illumina HiSeq 2000. To prevent cross-contamination, the mother and child libraries were prepared one month apart and sequenced in separate runs. For each donor, somewhere between roughly 500,000 and 2,100,000 distinct TCR beta clonotypes were identified. Naive TCR beta clonotypes were estimated from low-frequency clonotypes matched to each donor's FACS-determined naive share, without sorting.

The receptor was derived from a middle-aged woman in good health. Sequenced sample: blood.

The bases are TGTGCCAGCAGTCTACAGGGGGGGGCCGGTCAGCCCCAGCATTTT. Its protein is CASSLQGGAGQPQHF. The chain uses TRBV6-1 and TRBJ1-5, and 8 bases in between align with TRBD1. From the cysteine through the phenylalanine, the CDR3 covers 15 amino acids. Only the CDR3 DNA is retained, 45 bases long and in frame from the first base. Germline trimming: 5 bases from V, 6 bases from J; junction bases outside gene matches: 9. CDR1 and CDR2, looked up from the germline V gene, are MNHNS and SASEGT.